The clone carrying this T cell receptor beta chain was observed once. Its specificity is not known. TCRdb keeps only in-frame clones here, not all; method: immunoSEQ multiplex PCR. The sample lists about 69,000 clones; 75% to 90% were seen once. This sample was included in a study of early stage breast cancer tumors. Study as a whole: About 70% of the 16 invasive tumors were ER+, PR+ and HER2-. Around 9.8-fold was the mean read coverage per sample. Findings and limits, study-wide: Most shared enriched TCRB sequences were commonly generated ones.

This sequence originates from a person aged 35-55 years with breast cancer. Source material: blood.

CDR3 region: CASRVQVNTEAFF. CDR3 nucleotide sequence: TGTGCCAGCAGAGTTCAGGTGAACACTGAAGCTTTCTTT. The gene calls are TRBV6-1 and TRBJ1-1; D remains unclear. CDR1 is MNHNS and CDR2 is SASEGT in the germline V gene. The CDR3 runs 13 residues. The ends were cut back, 6 bases at V and 0 bases at J, with 8 bases in the middle.